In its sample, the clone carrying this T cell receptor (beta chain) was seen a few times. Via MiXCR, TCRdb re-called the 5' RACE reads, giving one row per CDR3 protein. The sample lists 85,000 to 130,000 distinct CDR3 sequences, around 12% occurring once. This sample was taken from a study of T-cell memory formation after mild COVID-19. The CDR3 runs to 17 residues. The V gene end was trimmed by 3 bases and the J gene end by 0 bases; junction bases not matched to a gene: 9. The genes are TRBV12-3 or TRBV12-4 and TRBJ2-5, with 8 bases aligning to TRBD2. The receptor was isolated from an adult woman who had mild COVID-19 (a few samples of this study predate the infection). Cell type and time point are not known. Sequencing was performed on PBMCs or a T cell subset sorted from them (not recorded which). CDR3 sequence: CASSLNGRGAYQETQYF. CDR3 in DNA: TGTGCCAGCAGTTTGAATGGGCGGGGGGCGTACCAAGAGACCCAGTACTTC.